The present TCR beta chain was sequenced within a study of T cell repertoires in cytomegalovirus infection (dated by TCRdb to the late 2010s). Regarding the research as a whole: Recently identified HLA-C-restricted CMV epitopes, whose presentation resists viral immunomodulation, were targeted by peptide stimulations together with well-studied HLA-B-restricted epitopes. The HLA type of each donor mattered for the analysis, because public TCR beta signatures pointed to carriage of CMV infection along with the matching HLA type. The study at large found these results: In both this cohort and an independent roughly 350-donor cohort, the cumulative frequency of public TCR beta family members distinguished carriers of CMV infection plus the relevant HLA type. The ex vivo response was dominated by HLA-C-restricted CMV-specific TCR beta clonotypes, which also provided the single most frequent clonotype in two of eight donors.

With regard to this clonotype: Its binding antigen is unknown. Base qualities are not provided; no much larger clone lies one nucleotide away.

Sequencing used an Illumina HiSeq 1500. Clones were called with MiXCR by TCRdb after fastp trimmed the public reads at Q25, and only in-frame beta chains were retained. Entries are consolidated by CDR3 protein sequence, retaining the most common genes and DNA. Recorded for this sample are approximately 770,000 distinct CDR3 sequences; almost 30% of them occurred a single time. Of the sample, around 12% falls within the top ten clones. The treatment or condition label, as the study defines it: in vitro stimulation with specific CMV peptide epitopes to enrich CMV-specific T cells. The source of this sequence is a human donor in good health (CMV status not recorded). Some clones in this sample may be carry-over from other donors' samples. The source was cultured CD8+ T cells from PBMCs, collected from culture after CMV antigen stimulation.

The nucleotide sequence is TGCGCCAGCAGCCAAGATGCAGCCCCAGATACGCAGTATTTT. Translated, it reads CASSQDAAPDTQYF. The chain employs TRBV4-1 and TRBJ2-3; the D gene is unclear. The trim is 0 bases for V and 4 bases for J, with a gap of 8 bases between the germline ends. The CDR1 and CDR2 encoded by the germline V gene are MGHRA and YSYEKL. Measured from the cysteine to the phenylalanine, the CDR3 is 14 residues long. The sequence is cut down to CDR3 DNA, 42 bases in frame from base 1.